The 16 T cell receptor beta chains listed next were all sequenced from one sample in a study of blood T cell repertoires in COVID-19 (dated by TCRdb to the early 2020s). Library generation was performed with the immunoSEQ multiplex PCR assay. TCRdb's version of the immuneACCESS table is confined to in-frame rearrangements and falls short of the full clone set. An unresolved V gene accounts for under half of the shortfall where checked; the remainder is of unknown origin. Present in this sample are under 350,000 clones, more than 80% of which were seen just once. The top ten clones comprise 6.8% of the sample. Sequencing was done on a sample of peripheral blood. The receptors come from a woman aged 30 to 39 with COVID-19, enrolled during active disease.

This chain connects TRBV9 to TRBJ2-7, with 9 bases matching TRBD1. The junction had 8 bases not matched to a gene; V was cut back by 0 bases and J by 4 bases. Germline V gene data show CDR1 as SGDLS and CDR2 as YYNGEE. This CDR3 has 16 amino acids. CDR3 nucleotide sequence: TGTGCCAGCAGCGTAGGACAAAGGACAGGGGTTTACGAGCAGTACTTC. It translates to CASSVGQRTGVYEQYF.

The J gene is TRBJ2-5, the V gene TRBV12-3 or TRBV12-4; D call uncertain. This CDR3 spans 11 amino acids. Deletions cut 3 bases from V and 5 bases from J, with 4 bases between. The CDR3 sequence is CASSLRETQYF. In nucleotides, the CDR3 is TGTGCCAGCAGTTTGAGGGAGACCCAGTACTTC.

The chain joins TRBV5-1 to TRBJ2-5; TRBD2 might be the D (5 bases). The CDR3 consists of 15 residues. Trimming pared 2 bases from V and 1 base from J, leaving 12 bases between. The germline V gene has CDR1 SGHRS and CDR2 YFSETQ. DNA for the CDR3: TGCGCCAGCAGCTTAGGTCGGAGGACCCAAGAGACCCAGTACTTC. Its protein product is CASSLGRRTQETQYF.

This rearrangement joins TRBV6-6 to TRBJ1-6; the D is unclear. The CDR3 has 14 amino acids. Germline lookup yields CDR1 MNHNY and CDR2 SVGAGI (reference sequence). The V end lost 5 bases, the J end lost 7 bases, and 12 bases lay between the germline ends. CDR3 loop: CASSRTAGNSPLHF. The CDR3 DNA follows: TGTGCCAGCAGTCGGACGGCGGGGAATTCACCCCTCCACTTT.

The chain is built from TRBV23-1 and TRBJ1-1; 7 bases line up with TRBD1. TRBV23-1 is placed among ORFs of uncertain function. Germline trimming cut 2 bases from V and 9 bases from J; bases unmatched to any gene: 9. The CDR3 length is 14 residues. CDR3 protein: CASSQVVGRGKAFF. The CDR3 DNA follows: TGCGCCAGCAGTCAAGTGGTGGGCAGGGGGAAAGCTTTCTTT.

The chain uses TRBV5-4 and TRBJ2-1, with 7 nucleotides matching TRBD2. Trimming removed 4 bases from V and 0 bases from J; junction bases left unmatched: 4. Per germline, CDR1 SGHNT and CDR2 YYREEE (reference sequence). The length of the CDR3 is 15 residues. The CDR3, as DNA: TGTGCCAGCAGCGGGAGGGCCAGCTCCTACAATGAGCAGTTCTTC. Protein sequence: CASSGRASSYNEQFF.

The CDR3 DNA reads as TGTGCCAGCAACACCCTAGGGGACAACAGTCAGCCCCAGCATTTT. This translates into CASNTLGDNSQPQHF. The chain employs TRBV28 and TRBJ1-5; D possibly corresponds to TRBD1 (6 bases). Germline V gene sequence: CDR1 MDHEN, CDR2 SYDVKM. This CDR3 is built from 15 residues. The germline V and J ends were trimmed by 7 bases and 6 bases, with 19 bases remaining between them.

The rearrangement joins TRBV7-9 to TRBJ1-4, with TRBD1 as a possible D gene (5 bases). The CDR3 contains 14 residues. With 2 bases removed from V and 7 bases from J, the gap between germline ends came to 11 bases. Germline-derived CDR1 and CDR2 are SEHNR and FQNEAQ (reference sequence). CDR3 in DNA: TGTGCCAGCAGCTTACAGGGTATTGGTGAAAAACTGTTTTTT. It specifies CASSLQGIGEKLFF.

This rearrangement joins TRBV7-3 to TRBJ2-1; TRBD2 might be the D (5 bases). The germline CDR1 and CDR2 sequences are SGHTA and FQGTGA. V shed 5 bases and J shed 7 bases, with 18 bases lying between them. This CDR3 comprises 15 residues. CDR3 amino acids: CASSHSGGPGNEQFF. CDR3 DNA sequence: TGTGCCAGCAGCCACTCAGGCGGGCCGGGAAATGAGCAGTTCTTC.

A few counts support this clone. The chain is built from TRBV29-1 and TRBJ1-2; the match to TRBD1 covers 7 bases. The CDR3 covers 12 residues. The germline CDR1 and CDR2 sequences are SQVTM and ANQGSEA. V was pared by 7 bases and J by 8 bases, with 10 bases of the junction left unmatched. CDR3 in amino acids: CSADLGGYGYTF. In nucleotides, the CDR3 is TGCAGCGCAGATTTAGGGGGCTACGGCTACACCTTC.

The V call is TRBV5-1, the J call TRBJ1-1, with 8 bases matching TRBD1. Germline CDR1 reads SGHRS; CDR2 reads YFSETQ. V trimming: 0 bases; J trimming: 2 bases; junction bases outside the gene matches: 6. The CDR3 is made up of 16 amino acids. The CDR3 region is CASSLDGQGGNTEAFF. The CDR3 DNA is TGCGCCAGCAGCTTGGATGGACAGGGTGGAAACACTGAAGCTTTCTTT. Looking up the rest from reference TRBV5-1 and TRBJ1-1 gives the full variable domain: KAGVTQTPRYLIKTRGQQVTLSCSPISGHRSVSWYQQTPGQGLQFLFEYFSETQRNKGNFPGRFSGRQFSNSRSEMNVSTLELGDSALYLCASSLDGQGGNTEAFFGQGTRLTVV.

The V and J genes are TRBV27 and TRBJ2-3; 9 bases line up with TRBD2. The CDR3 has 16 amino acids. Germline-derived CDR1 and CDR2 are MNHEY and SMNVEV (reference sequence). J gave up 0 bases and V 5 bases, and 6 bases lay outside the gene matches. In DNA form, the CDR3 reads TGTGCCAGCAGTCCCGGACTAGCGTCTAGCACAGATACGCAGTATTTT. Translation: CASSPGLASSTDTQYF.

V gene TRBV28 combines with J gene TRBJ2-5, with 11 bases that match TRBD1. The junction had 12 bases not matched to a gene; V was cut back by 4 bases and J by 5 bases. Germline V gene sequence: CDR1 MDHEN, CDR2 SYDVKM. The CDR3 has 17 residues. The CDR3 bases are TGTGCCAGCAGTTCCGACGTTCCCGGGACAGGGGGGGAGACCCAGTACTTC. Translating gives CASSSDVPGTGGETQYF. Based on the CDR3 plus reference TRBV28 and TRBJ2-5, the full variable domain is DVKVTQSSRYLVKRTGEKVFLECVQDMDHENMFWYRQDPGLGLRLIYFSYDVKMKEKGDIPEGYSVSREKKERFSLILESASTNQTSMYLCASSSDVPGTGGETQYFGPGTRLLVL.

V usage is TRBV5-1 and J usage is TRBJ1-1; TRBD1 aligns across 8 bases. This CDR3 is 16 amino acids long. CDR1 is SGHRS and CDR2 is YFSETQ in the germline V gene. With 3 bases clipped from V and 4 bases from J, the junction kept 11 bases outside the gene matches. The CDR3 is CASSSTGTGLFTEAFF. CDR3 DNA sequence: TGCGCCAGCAGCTCGACCGGGACAGGTCTGTTCACTGAAGCTTTCTTT.

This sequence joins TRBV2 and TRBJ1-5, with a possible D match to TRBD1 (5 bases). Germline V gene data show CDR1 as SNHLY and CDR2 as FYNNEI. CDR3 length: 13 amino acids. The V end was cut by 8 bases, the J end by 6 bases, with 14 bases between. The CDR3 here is CASWGGFSQPQHF. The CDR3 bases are TGTGCCAGCTGGGGGGGGTTTTCTCAGCCCCAGCATTTT.

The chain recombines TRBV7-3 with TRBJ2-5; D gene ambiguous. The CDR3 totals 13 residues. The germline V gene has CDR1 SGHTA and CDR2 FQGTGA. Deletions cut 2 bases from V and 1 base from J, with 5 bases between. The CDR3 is CASSLQAQETQYF. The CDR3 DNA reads TGTGCCAGCAGCTTACAGGCCCAAGAGACCCAGTACTTC.